The 30 T cell receptor beta chains reported below all come from one sample, sequenced in a study of cytomegalovirus exposure and HLA in healthy donors. The PCR used 60 Vbeta and 13 Jbeta primers. The repertoire was sequenced with immunoSEQ multiplex PCR; TCRdb's copy has only in-frame clones and lacks some. The sample gives about 97,000 clones, approximately 76% of which show up once; around 4.1% is in the top ten. The sample was PBMCs. The receptor source for this set is a man between 40 and 49 years old in good health and CMV-seronegative.

The rearrangement joins TRBV19 to TRBJ1-2, with D possibly matching TRBD1 (6 bases). Trimming took off 7 bases at V and 0 bases at J, with 12 bases between the two ends. This CDR3 has 14 residues. CDR1 and CDR2 (germline): LNHDA, SQIVND (reference sequence). The chain's CDR3 is CASTADRANYGYTF. As DNA, the CDR3 is TGTGCCAGTACTGCGGACAGAGCTAACTATGGCTACACCTTC.

The CDR3 DNA follows: TGTGCCAGCTCACCAGTCCGGGACACTGAAGCTTTCTTT. Amino acids: CASSPVRDTEAFF. The chain links TRBV18 to TRBJ1-1, with D hard to call. The CDR3 extends over 13 amino acids. V gave up 2 bases and J gave up 3 bases, with 7 bases separating them. Looked up from germline, CDR1 is KGHSH and CDR2 is LQKENI.

Remarks on this clone: The junction departs from germline at one end; a sequencing error may be responsible. V and J are TRBV7-9 and TRBJ1-2, with D tentatively TRBD1 (5 bases). CDR1 and CDR2 from the germline V gene are SEHNR and FQNEAQ (reference sequence). The CDR3 length is 12 residues. The CDR3 region is CSSSFGGVGYTF. CDR3 bases: TGTTCCAGCAGCTTCGGGGGTGTCGGCTACACCTTC.

The chain combines TRBV27 with TRBJ2-2; TRBD2 is a possible D gene (5 bases). Per the germline V gene, CDR1 is MNHEY and CDR2 is SMNVEV (reference sequence). With 5 bases removed from V and 6 bases from J, the gap between germline ends came to 7 bases. The CDR3 totals 12 residues. The CDR3 DNA reads as TGTGCCAGCAGTAACGGGGCCGGGGAGCTGTTTTTT. Residues: CASSNGAGELFF.

The chain is built from TRBV5-4 and TRBJ1-2; maybe TRBD1 (5 bases). The V gene lost 1 base and the J gene lost 4 bases, with 8 bases spanning the gap. Germline assignment: CDR1 SGHNT and CDR2 YYREEE (reference sequence). The CDR3 totals 13 residues. CDR3 sequence: CASSLNRLYGYTF. The CDR3 coding sequence is TGTGCCAGCAGCTTGAACAGGCTCTATGGCTACACCTTC.

The chain recombines TRBV15 with TRBJ2-2, with 10 bases identical to TRBD1. With V trimmed by 1 base and J by 4 bases, 3 bases remained unmatched. The CDR3 is made up of 16 amino acids. Germline V CDR1 and CDR2: LNHNV, YYDKDF (reference sequence). CDR3 in DNA: TGTGCCACCAGCAGAGGGGGACAGGGGCCCACCGGGGAGCTGTTTTTT. Amino acid sequence: CATSRGGQGPTGELFF.

This clone was seen only once. The J gene is TRBJ2-2, the V gene TRBV30, with D tentatively TRBD2 (5 bases). The germline gives CDR1 GTSNPN, CDR2 SVGIG (reference sequence). The CDR3 length is 12 residues. The V gene lost 3 bases and the J gene lost 7 bases, with 9 bases spanning the gap. CDR3 DNA: TGTGCCTGGAGGTGGGGAGTCGGGGAGCTGTTTTTT. It codes for CAWRWGVGELFF.

This clone turned up a few times. J is TRBJ1-1 and V is TRBV27; 7 bases match TRBD1. Germline values: CDR1 MNHEY, CDR2 SMNVEV (reference sequence). V shed 7 bases and J 3 bases; nucleotides not matched to a gene: 5. This CDR3 is 13 amino acids long. CDR3 nucleotides: TGTGCCAGCACCTCAGGGGGTCACACTGAAGCTTTCTTT. This codes for CASTSGGHTEAFF.

The chain recombines TRBV5-6 with TRBJ1-5; TRBD1 might be the D (6 bases). The V end lost 2 bases, the J end lost 4 bases, and 16 bases lay between the germline ends. The CDR3 spans 16 residues. The V gene's germline CDR1 is SGHDT and CDR2 YYEEEE. The CDR3: CASSFYSGTRNQPQHF. The CDR3 coding sequence is TGTGCCAGCAGCTTCTACTCCGGGACACGTAATCAGCCCCAGCATTTT.

J is TRBJ1-4 and V is TRBV4-1; maybe TRBD1 (6 bases). Germline CDR1 is MGHRA and CDR2 is YSYEKL. Trimming left V 0 bases short and J 2 bases short, with 16 bases between. There are 18 residues in the CDR3. CDR3 amino acids: CASSQEVARGSTNEKLFF. CDR3 DNA: TGCGCCAGCAGCCAAGAGGTGGCCAGGGGTTCGACTAATGAAAAACTGTTTTTT.

This clone occurred once. The chain employs TRBV4-1 and TRBJ2-7; 7 positions agree with TRBD2. With 4 bases clipped from V and 5 bases from J, the junction kept 2 bases outside the gene matches. CDR1 is MGHRA and CDR2 is YSYEKL in the germline V gene. This CDR3 spans 12 amino acids. This chain's CDR3 is CASSRTSDEQYF. Here the CDR3 DNA reads TGCGCCAGCAGCCGAACTAGCGACGAGCAGTACTTC.

V usage is TRBV4-1 and J usage is TRBJ1-4; D is possibly TRBD1 (6 bases). The CDR3 runs to 17 residues. The V gene lost 1 base and the J gene lost 3 bases, with 15 bases spanning the gap. The V gene's germline CDR1 is MGHRA and CDR2 YSYEKL. The CDR3 loop is CASSQGLRTDSNEKLFF. Written as DNA, the CDR3 is TGCGCCAGCAGCCAAGGCCTCCGGACAGACTCTAATGAAAAACTGTTTTTT.

The chain joins TRBV5-4 to TRBJ2-1; 10 bases fit TRBD2. CDR1 and CDR2 from the germline V gene are SGHNT and YYREEE (reference sequence). V gave up 1 base and J gave up 6 bases; unmatched junction bases: 4. The CDR3 sequence is 15 residues long. The CDR3 loop reads CASSLWSGGANEQFF. The CDR3 nucleotides read TGTGCCAGCAGCTTGTGGAGCGGGGGGGCCAATGAGCAGTTCTTC.

This chain uses TRBV5-1 with TRBJ2-1; TRBD2 aligns across 7 bases. J gave up 5 bases and V 5 bases, and 7 bases lay outside the gene matches. The CDR3 extends over 14 amino acids. CDR1 is SGHRS, CDR2 YFSETQ, per germline. CDR3 nucleotide sequence: TGCGCCAGCAGGTCAGCGGGAAACAACAATGAGCAGTTCTTC. Translating it yields CASRSAGNNNEQFF.

The chain has TRBV5-4 and TRBJ2-1; TRBD1 might be the D (5 bases). V lost 0 bases and J lost 2, with 6 bases in between. The germline gives CDR1 SGHNT, CDR2 YYREEE (reference sequence). The CDR3 spans 14 residues. CDR3 coding DNA: TGTGCCAGCAGCTTGGGGGGCGCCTACAATGAGCAGTTCTTC. Its protein is CASSLGGAYNEQFF. Complete variable domain (other parts from reference TRBV5-4 and TRBJ2-1): ETGVTQSPTHLIKTRGQQVTLRCSSQSGHNTVSWYQQALGQGPQFIFQYYREEENGRGNFPPRFSGLQFPNYSSELNVNALELDDSALYLCASSLGGAYNEQFFGPGTRLTVL.

The chain is built from TRBV15 and TRBJ2-5; 12 bases line up with TRBD2. The V gene's germline CDR1 is LNHNV and CDR2 YYDKDF (reference sequence). V lost 0 bases and J lost 2; bases outside the gene matches: 4. CDR3 length: 17 residues. This CDR3 reads CATSRDLLAGGQETQYF. The CDR3 nucleotides are TGTGCCACCAGCAGAGATCTGCTAGCGGGGGGGCAAGAGACCCAGTACTTC.

The V call is TRBV5-4, the J call TRBJ1-6; possibly TRBD1 for D (5 bases). Per germline, CDR1 SGHNT and CDR2 YYREEE (reference sequence). The CDR3 runs to 16 residues. Deletions cut 0 bases from V and 4 bases from J, with 11 bases between. This CDR3 reads CASSLAGQGYNSPLHF. In DNA form, the CDR3 reads TGTGCCAGCAGCTTGGCCGGCCAGGGTTATAATTCACCCCTCCACTTT.

This chain uses TRBV19 with TRBJ1-2, with 8 bases matching TRBD1. The germline V gene encodes CDR1 LNHDA and CDR2 SQIVND (reference sequence). The CDR3 has 14 amino acids. V shed 6 bases, J shed 4 bases, and the junction held 7 bases outside the gene matches. For the CDR3, the DNA is TGTGCCAGTAGCACCGGACAGGGAGTCTATGGCTACACCTTC. Residues: CASSTGQGVYGYTF.

V is TRBV7-2 and J is TRBJ2-3; D possibly corresponds to TRBD1 (5 bases). V lost 5 bases, J lost 4 bases, and 10 bases lay in between. Germline V lookup: CDR1 SGHTA, CDR2 FQGNSA. The CDR3 contains 13 residues. The CDR3 DNA reads as TGTGCCAGCAGCACCTCAGGGCCAGATACGCAGTATTTT. Translation gives CASSTSGPDTQYF.

The chain couples TRBV4-1 to TRBJ2-5; no clear D. Trimming took off 4 bases at V and 1 base at J, with 10 bases between the two ends. Germline CDR1 and CDR2: MGHRA and YSYEKL. This CDR3 comprises 14 residues. The CDR3 sequence: CASSPRLTQETQYF. As DNA, the CDR3 is TGCGCCAGCAGCCCCCGACTCACCCAAGAGACCCAGTACTTC.

The chain is built from TRBV18 and TRBJ1-1, with D possibly matching TRBD1 (5 bases). V was shortened by 5 bases and J by 10 bases, with 14 bases between the two germline ends. The CDR3 extends over 12 amino acids. The V gene's germline CDR1 is KGHSH and CDR2 LQKENI. CDR3: CASSSGQDAAFF. CDR3 DNA sequence: TGTGCCAGCTCATCCGGACAAGATGCAGCTTTCTTT.

V gene TRBV19 combines with J gene TRBJ1-4; 12 bases map to TRBD1. The CDR3 runs 18 residues. From germline, CDR1 is LNHDA and CDR2 SQIVND (reference sequence). V trimming: 8 bases; J trimming: 2 bases; junction bases outside the gene matches: 12. CDR3 nucleotides: TGTGCCAGTGGAACCCGGGACAGGGGGCGCGGGACTAATGAAAAACTGTTTTTT. This codes for CASGTRDRGRGTNEKLFF.

The J gene is TRBJ2-7, the V gene TRBV6-1; 7 positions match TRBD1. The junction had 5 bases not matched to a gene; V was cut back by 4 bases and J by 2 bases. This CDR3 comprises 14 residues. Germline lookup yields CDR1 MNHNS and CDR2 SASEGT. The CDR3 protein is CASSVSGQTYEQYF. CDR3 DNA sequence: TGTGCCAGCAGTGTTTCGGGACAGACCTACGAGCAGTACTTC.

V is TRBV4-1 and J is TRBJ1-3, with a possible D match to TRBD1 (6 bases). V lost 1 base, J lost 0 bases, and 13 bases lay in between. CDR3 length: 17 amino acids. Looked up from germline, CDR1 is MGHRA and CDR2 is YSYEKL. The CDR3 coding sequence is TGCGCCAGCAGCCAAGTAACAGGGTTCGACTCTGGAAACACCATATATTTT. It yields the protein CASSQVTGFDSGNTIYF.

The CDR3 is CASSPATGVRETQYF. For the CDR3, the DNA is TGTGCCAGCTCACCAGCGACAGGGGTGAGGGAGACCCAGTACTTC. The J gene is TRBJ2-5, the V gene TRBV18, with 8 positions matching TRBD1. Unmatched junction bases numbered 7, after V lost 2 bases and J lost 5 bases. CDR3 length equals 15 residues. CDR1 and CDR2 (germline): KGHSH, LQKENI.

The rearrangement uses TRBV29-1 and TRBJ1-4; D gene uncertain. This CDR3 spans 12 amino acids. The V gene lost 8 bases and the J gene lost 6 bases, with 13 bases spanning the gap. Looked up from germline, CDR1 is SQVTM and CDR2 is ANQGSEA. The CDR3 loop is CSTLSTDEKLFF. DNA for the CDR3: TGCAGCACTCTTTCAACGGATGAAAAACTGTTTTTT.

V is TRBV5-6 and J is TRBJ1-1, with D possibly matching TRBD1 (6 bases). The germline V gene encodes CDR1 SGHDT and CDR2 YYEEEE. This CDR3 region has 14 residues. Between the trimmed V and J ends, which lost 4 bases and 0 bases, there was a span of 10 bases. The CDR3 protein is CASSGQRLNTEAFF. DNA of the CDR3: TGTGCCAGCAGCGGACAGCGCTTGAACACTGAAGCTTTCTTT. Complete variable domain (other parts from reference TRBV5-6 and TRBJ1-1): DAGVTQSPTHLIKTRGQQVTLRCSPKSGHDTVSWYQQALGQGPQFIFQYYEEEERQRGNFPDRFSGHQFPNYSSELNVNALLLGDSALYLCASSGQRLNTEAFFGQGTRLTVV.

V usage is TRBV27 and J usage is TRBJ2-5, with D perhaps matching TRBD2 (6 bases). Per the germline V gene, CDR1 is MNHEY and CDR2 is SMNVEV (reference sequence). This CDR3 spans 15 amino acids. Trimming stripped 0 bases from V and 5 bases from J, with 13 bases between. The CDR3: CASSLSPGDWETQYF. The CDR3 DNA sequence: TGTGCCAGCAGTTTATCGCCGGGGGACTGGGAGACCCAGTACTTC.

The V call is TRBV5-1, the J call TRBJ1-1; 8 bases are a match to TRBD1. CDR1 and CDR2 (germline): SGHRS, YFSETQ. The CDR3 totals 15 residues. V shed 4 bases and J 6 bases; nucleotides not matched to a gene: 11. The CDR3: CASSQPDRGISEAFF. The CDR3 DNA reads TGCGCCAGCAGCCAACCAGACAGGGGTATCTCTGAAGCTTTCTTT.

The J gene is TRBJ1-2, the V gene TRBV7-3, with 7 bases identical to TRBD1. The CDR3 covers 13 residues. J lost 7 bases, V lost 2 bases, and 4 bases had no gene match. CDR1 SGHTA and CDR2 FQGTGA come from the germline V gene. The CDR3 loop is CASSLRQGVGYTF. The CDR3 DNA follows: TGTGCCAGCAGCTTACGGCAGGGGGTTGGCTACACCTTC. Supplemented by reference TRBV7-3 and TRBJ1-2, the full variable domain reads GAGVSQTPSNKVTEKGKYVELRCDPISGHTALYWYRQSLGQGPEFLIYFQGTGAADDSGLPNDRFFAVRPEGSVSTLKIQRTERGDSAVYLCASSLRQGVGYTFGSGTRLTVV.